The following is a T cell receptor beta chain sequence with its context. These data come from a study of CD8 T cells in Susac syndrome. Overall study context: Sequenced Susac syndrome patients included over five with active disease and fewer than ten who were in remission.

Germline V lookup: CDR1 MNHEY, CDR2 SVGEGT. V shed 7 bases and J shed 0 bases, with 10 bases lying between them. CDR3 size: 13 residues. Reverse transcription of roughly 0.5 to 1 ug RNA used random hexamers. Across 54 Vbeta and 13 Jbeta, immunoSEQ multiplex PCR amplified TCR beta CDR3. One entry per CDR3 protein, called by TCRdb with MiXCR from the immunoSEQ multiplex PCR reads. The table lists fewer than 200,000 distinct CDR3 sequences, approximately 94% of them singletons. V gene TRBV6-2 or TRBV6-3 combines with J gene TRBJ2-7; D gene ambiguous. Sequenced input: CD4+ T cells from PBMCs. The sequence derives from a human donor with Susac syndrome. In nucleotides, the CDR3 is TGTGCCAGCACCCCACAGTACTCCTACGAGCAGTACTTC. Protein sequence: CASTPQYSYEQYF.